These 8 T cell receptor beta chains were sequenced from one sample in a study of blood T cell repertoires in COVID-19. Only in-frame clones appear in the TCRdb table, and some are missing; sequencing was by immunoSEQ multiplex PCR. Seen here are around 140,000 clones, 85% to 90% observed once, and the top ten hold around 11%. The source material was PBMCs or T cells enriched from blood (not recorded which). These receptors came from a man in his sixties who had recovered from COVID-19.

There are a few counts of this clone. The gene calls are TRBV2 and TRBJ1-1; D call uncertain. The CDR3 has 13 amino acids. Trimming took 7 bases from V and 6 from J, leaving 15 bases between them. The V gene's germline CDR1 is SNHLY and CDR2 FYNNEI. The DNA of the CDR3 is TGTGCCAGCATCGCGTTCCCGTACGCTGAAGCTTTCTTT. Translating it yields CASIAFPYAEAFF.

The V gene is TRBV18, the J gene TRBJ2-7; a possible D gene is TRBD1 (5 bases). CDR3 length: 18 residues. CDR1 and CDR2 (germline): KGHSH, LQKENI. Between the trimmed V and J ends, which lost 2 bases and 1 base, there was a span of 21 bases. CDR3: CASSPGYQGFPTSYEQYF. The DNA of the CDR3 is TGTGCCAGCTCACCAGGCTACCAGGGCTTCCCTACTTCCTACGAGCAGTACTTC.

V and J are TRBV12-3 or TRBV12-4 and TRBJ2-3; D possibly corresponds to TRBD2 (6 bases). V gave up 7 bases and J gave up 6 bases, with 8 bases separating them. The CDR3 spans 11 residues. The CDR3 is CASTRGDTQYF. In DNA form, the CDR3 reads TGTGCCAGCACCCGGGGGGATACGCAGTATTTT.

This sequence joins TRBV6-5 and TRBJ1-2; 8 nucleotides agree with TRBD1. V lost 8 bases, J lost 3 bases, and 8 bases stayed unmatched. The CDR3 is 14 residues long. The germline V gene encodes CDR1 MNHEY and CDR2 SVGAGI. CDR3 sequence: CASADRQGHYGYTF. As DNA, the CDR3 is TGTGCCAGCGCGGACAGACAGGGGCACTATGGCTACACCTTC.

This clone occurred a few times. CDR3 sequence reads: CATSDAPSGSFRNEQFF. CDR3 nucleotide sequence: TGTGCCACCAGTGATGCGCCTAGCGGGAGCTTTAGGAATGAGCAGTTCTTC. The chain joins TRBV24-1 to TRBJ2-1, with TRBD2 matching 10 bases. CDR3 length: 17 amino acids. V shed 3 bases and J 7 bases; nucleotides not matched to a gene: 11. The germline CDR1 and CDR2 sequences are KGHDR and SFDVKD.

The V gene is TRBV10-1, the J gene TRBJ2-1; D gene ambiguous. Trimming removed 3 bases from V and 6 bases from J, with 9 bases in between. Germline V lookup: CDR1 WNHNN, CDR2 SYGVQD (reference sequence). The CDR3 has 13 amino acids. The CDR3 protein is CASSEDTFNEQFF. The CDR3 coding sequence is TGCGCCAGCAGTGAAGACACCTTCAATGAGCAGTTCTTC.

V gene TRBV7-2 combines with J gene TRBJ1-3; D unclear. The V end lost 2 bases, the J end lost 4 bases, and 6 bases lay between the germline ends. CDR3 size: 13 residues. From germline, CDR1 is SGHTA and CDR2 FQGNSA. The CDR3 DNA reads TGTGCCAGCAGCTTACTGGCCGGAAACACCATATATTTT. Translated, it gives CASSLLAGNTIYF.

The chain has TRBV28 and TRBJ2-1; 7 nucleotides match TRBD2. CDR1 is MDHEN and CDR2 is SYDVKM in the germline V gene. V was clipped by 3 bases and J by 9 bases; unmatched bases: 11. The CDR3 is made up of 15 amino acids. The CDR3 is CASSFESGVRSEQFF. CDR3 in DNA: TGTGCCAGCAGTTTTGAGAGCGGGGTAAGGAGTGAGCAGTTCTTC.